The clone carrying this T cell receptor (beta chain) has more than one count but fewer than ten. Its antigen is still unknown. TCRdb called the 5' RACE reads again in MiXCR, with one record for every CDR3 protein. Counted here are about 360,000 distinct CDR3 sequences, more than 5.5% occurring once; the ten biggest clones make up approximately 16%. The data were obtained in a study of T cells after yellow fever vaccination. Study observations and caveats: Abundant contaminating clonotypes from the bulk population could appear in FACS-sorted repertoires. After the booster, 96% of CD4 and around nine tenths of CD8 primary-response clones were re-detected. The study found a weaker secondary response that peaked faster, day 5 versus 15. Clonotype sharing between CD4 and CD8 compartments was small.

This CDR3 spans 14 amino acids. The ends lost 5 bases at V and 3 bases at J; junction bases unmatched: 7. Germline-derived CDR1 and CDR2 are MNHNS and SASEGT. The sequences come from PBMCs, collected 5 days after the yellow fever booster vaccination. V usage is TRBV6-1 and J usage is TRBJ2-7; the match to TRBD1 covers 7 bases. This sequence was found in a man younger than 40 who received the YFV17D yellow fever vaccine. The chain's CDR3 is CASSKPGQSYEQYF. CDR3 bases: TGTGCCAGCAGTAAACCGGGACAGAGCTACGAGCAGTACTTC.